Listed below are T cell receptor beta chains from one sample, sequenced in a study of blood T cell repertoires in COVID-19. Sequencing used immunoSEQ multiplex PCR; TCRdb keeps in-frame clones, though not all of them. The repertoire consists of about 480,000 clones, with roughly nine tenths occurring once and the leading ten covering about 1%. Material: peripheral blood. Receptor source: a man in his late teens or twenties with COVID-19, enrolled during active disease. The CDR3 runs from the conserved cysteine through the conserved F or W. The D gene is left open where the match is weak. Rows may omit the clone size; those that give it use once, few, many or a size class.

j_gene,abundance,d_gene,v_gene,CDR3aa,CDR3nt
TRBJ2-7,.,.,TRBV27,CASSDQGRSYEQYF,TGTGCCAGCAGTGACCAGGGCCGTTCCTACGAGCAGTACTTC
TRBJ2-5,.,.,TRBV5-1,CASSDTTQETQYF,TGCGCCAGCAGCGATACGACACAAGAGACCCAGTACTTC
TRBJ2-2,.,TRBD1,TRBV5-1,CASSSDRATGELFF,TGCGCCAGCAGCTCTGACAGGGCAACCGGGGAGCTGTTTTTT
TRBJ1-3,.,TRBD1,TRBV5-4,CASSTGQSSGNTIYF,TGTGCCAGCAGCACGGGACAGAGCTCTGGAAACACCATATATTTT
TRBJ1-5,.,.,TRBV19,CASSIWGDQPQHF,TGTGCCAGTAGTATTTGGGGGGACCAGCCCCAGCATTTT
TRBJ1-1,.,TRBD1,TRBV2,CATTGQKNTEAFF,TGTGCCACCACGGGACAGAAGAACACTGAAGCTTTCTTT
TRBJ2-3,.,TRBD2,TRBV3-1/TRBV3-2,CASSSRSGGPLSDTQYF,TGTGCCAGCAGCTCACGCTCGGGGGGGCCCTTATCAGATACGCAGTATTTT
TRBJ2-7,.,.,TRBV9,CASSVGSTSYEQYF,TGTGCCAGCAGCGTAGGGTCGACTTCCTACGAGCAGTACTTC
TRBJ2-5,.,TRBD2,TRBV3-1/TRBV3-2,CASSQTSGGWETQYF,TGTGCCAGCAGCCAAACTAGCGGGGGATGGGAGACCCAGTACTTC
TRBJ1-1,.,TRBD1,TRBV5-4,CASSFGQGSTEAFF,TGTGCCAGCAGCTTTGGACAGGGGAGCACTGAAGCTTTCTTT
TRBJ2-7,.,TRBD1,TRBV6-5,CATVVGQSSYEQYF,TGTGCCACCGTAGTGGGACAGAGCTCCTACGAGCAGTACTTC
TRBJ2-2,.,.,TRBV11-2,CASSLVRDRPSGELFF,TGTGCCAGCAGCTTAGTCCGCGACAGGCCTTCGGGGGAGCTGTTTTTT
TRBJ1-6,.,.,TRBV19,CATSGFGSHDSPLHF,TGTGCCACCAGCGGGTTTGGCAGTCACGATTCACCCCTCCACTTT
TRBJ2-3,few,TRBD2,TRBV6-4,CASSDTGGASADTQYF,TGTGCCAGCAGTGACACCGGGGGGGCCTCCGCAGATACGCAGTATTTT
TRBJ2-7,.,.,TRBV2,CASTEAGIEQYF,TGTGCCAGCACCGAGGCGGGGATAGAGCAGTACTTC
TRBJ1-1,.,.,TRBV19,CASSGQTMNTEAFF,TGTGCCAGTAGTGGACAGACCATGAACACTGAAGCTTTCTTT
TRBJ2-1,.,TRBD2,TRBV9,CASSLSGARNEQFF,TGTGCCAGCAGCCTCAGCGGGGCCAGGAATGAGCAGTTCTTC
TRBJ2-1,.,TRBD2,TRBV29-1,CSVEDIPSGELYNEQFF,TGCAGCGTTGAAGATATTCCTAGCGGGGAATTATACAATGAACAGTTCTTC
TRBJ2-1,.,TRBD1,TRBV18,CASSSGQGAETEQFF,TGTGCCAGCTCGTCGGGACAGGGGGCAGAGACTGAGCAGTTCTTC
TRBJ2-3,.,.,TRBV30,CAWSSTDTQYF,TGTGCTTGGTCTAGCACAGATACGCAGTATTTT
TRBJ2-3,.,.,TRBV30,CAWSVPAVSSTDTQYF,TGTGCCTGGAGTGTACCGGCGGTATCCAGCACAGATACGCAGTATTTT
TRBJ1-1,once,TRBD1,TRBV19,CASSTTWDRNTEAFF,TGTGCCAGTAGTACCACTTGGGACAGAAACACTGAAGCTTTCTTT
TRBJ1-4,once,.,TRBV5-1,CASSLAGTNEKLFF,TGCGCCAGCAGCTTGGCAGGTACTAATGAAAAACTGTTTTTT
TRBJ2-7,.,.,TRBV11-2,CASSLESSEVYEQYF,TGTGCCAGCAGCTTAGAGAGTAGCGAGGTCTACGAGCAGTACTTC
TRBJ1-1,.,.,TRBV5-4,CASSLDRDDTEAFF,TGTGCCAGCAGCTTGGACAGGGATGACACTGAAGCTTTCTTT
TRBJ2-5,.,TRBD1,TRBV11-3,CASSLSRPAAGGVKTQYF,TGTGCCAGCAGCTTATCACGTCCGGCGGCAGGGGGCGTCAAGACCCAGTACTTC
TRBJ2-5,.,TRBD2,TRBV18,CASTIAGGRQETQYF,TGTGCCAGCACTATAGCGGGGGGTCGTCAAGAGACCCAGTACTTC
TRBJ1-5,.,.,TRBV30,CAWSPGGRGQPQHF,TGTGCCTGGAGCCCGGGGGGGAGGGGACAGCCCCAGCATTTT
TRBJ2-1,.,.,TRBV7-8,CASSLGLGDSYNEQFF,TGTGCCAGCAGCTTAGGGCTGGGCGACTCCTACAATGAGCAGTTCTTC
TRBJ2-7,.,.,TRBV7-2,CASSSYQGWGEQYF,TGTGCCAGCAGCTCGTACCAGGGGTGGGGCGAGCAGTACTTC
TRBJ2-2,.,TRBD2,TRBV18,CASSPGAGVANTGELFF,TGTGCCAGCTCACCAGGAGCGGGGGTCGCGAACACCGGGGAGCTGTTTTTT
TRBJ2-7,.,.,TRBV2,CASRRVEQYF,TGTGCCAGCAGGAGGGTGGAGCAGTACTTC
TRBJ1-4,.,.,TRBV3-1/TRBV3-2,CASSQVGNEKLFF,TGTGCCAGCAGCCAAGTCGGGAATGAAAAACTGTTTTTT
TRBJ2-1,.,TRBD2,TRBV7-3,CASSLTGGTTSYNEQFF,TGTGCCAGCAGCTTAACGGGGGGGACTACGTCCTACAATGAGCAGTTCTTC
TRBJ2-5,.,TRBD2,TRBV3-1/TRBV3-2,CASSGRLAQKETQYF,TGTGCCAGCAGCGGACGACTAGCGCAGAAAGAGACCCAGTACTTC
TRBJ1-1,few,.,TRBV7-8,CASSSTVNTEAFF,TGTGCCAGCAGCTCGACAGTGAACACTGAAGCTTTCTTT
TRBJ2-2,.,.,TRBV19,CASSDRLTGELFF,TGTGCCAGTAGCGACAGACTCACCGGGGAGCTGTTTTTT
TRBJ2-7,.,.,TRBV5-4,CASSLFPGHPEDASYEQYF,TGTGCCAGCAGCTTGTTTCCGGGACACCCGGAGGACGCTTCCTACGAGCAGTACTTC
TRBJ2-5,.,.,TRBV11-2,CASSPLAGALQETQYF,TGTGCCAGCAGCCCACTGGCGGGGGCCCTCCAAGAGACCCAGTACTTC
TRBJ2-1,.,.,TRBV5-1,CASSPLDRNNEQFF,TGCGCCAGCAGCCCCTTGGACAGAAACAATGAGCAGTTCTTC
TRBJ2-3,.,.,TRBV3-1/TRBV3-2,CASSSYRGSTDTQYF,TGTGCCAGCAGCTCATATCGGGGGAGCACAGATACGCAGTATTTT
TRBJ2-5,.,.,TRBV6-5,CASARLAKETQYF,TGTGCCAGCGCCCGGTTAGCTAAAGAGACCCAGTACTTC
TRBJ1-2,.,.,TRBV7-9,CASSLDIVLVHGYTF,TGTGCCAGCAGCTTAGATATCGTCCTAGTCCATGGCTACACCTTC
TRBJ1-1,.,.,TRBV6-5,CASSYQVKNTEAFF,TGTGCCAGCAGTTACCAGGTGAAGAACACTGAAGCTTTCTTT
TRBJ1-1,.,.,TRBV11-2,CASSLGGVEAFF,TGTGCCAGCAGCTTAGGGGGGGTGGAAGCTTTCTTT
TRBJ2-1,.,TRBD2,TRBV4-1,CASSQDFRLAGGNEQFF,TGCGCCAGCAGCCAAGATTTTCGACTAGCGGGGGGCAATGAGCAGTTCTTC
TRBJ2-5,few,TRBD2,TRBV30,CAWSVTSALPETQYF,TGTGCCTGGAGTGTCACTAGCGCCCTCCCTGAGACCCAGTACTTC